Presented here are 20 T cell receptor beta chains from one specimen sequenced in a study of PD-L1 blockade in urothelial cancer. Measured with immunoSEQ multiplex PCR; TCRdb has only the in-frame clones, and not every one. The profile shows about 19,000 clones, approximately 83% of them singletons. The time point denotes: peripheral blood 6 weeks after treatment start. Sequenced here: PBMCs, sampled around atezolizumab (anti-PD-L1) treatment. The receptor source for this set is a man aged 50-60 years with urothelial cancer.

The rearrangement uses TRBV27 and TRBJ1-2; 8 nucleotides agree with TRBD1. Germline V gene data show CDR1 as MNHEY and CDR2 as SMNVEV (reference sequence). The CDR3 runs to 16 residues. V shed 8 bases and J 1 base; nucleotides not matched to a gene: 12. The CDR3 is CASGRQGARVNYGYTF. In nucleotides, the CDR3 is TGTGCCAGCGGGCGTCAGGGGGCGCGGGTTAACTATGGCTACACCTTC.

As DNA, the CDR3 is TGTGCCAGCAGCAGTACGGGACTCTCCTACGAGCAGTACTTC. Amino acid sequence: CASSSTGLSYEQYF. The V gene is TRBV11-2, the J gene TRBJ2-7, with TRBD2 as a possible D gene (6 bases). From germline, CDR1 is SGHAT and CDR2 FQNNGV. V was cut by 5 bases and J by 0 bases, with 11 bases left in between. There are 14 residues in the CDR3.

This clone was seen only once. The chain is built from TRBV4-2 and TRBJ2-1; weak D call: TRBD2 (6 bases). The CDR3 loop spans 20 amino acids. Germline loops: CDR1 LGHNA, CDR2 YNFKEQ. V lost 4 bases to trimming and J lost 0 bases, with 25 bases between them. In nucleotides, the CDR3 is TGTGCCAGCAGCCCCTTATCCGGTAGGCTAGCGCAGAGCTCCTACAATGAGCAGTTCTTC. Its translation: CASSPLSGRLAQSSYNEQFF.

Note on this clone: Sequence at one end of the junction differs from germline and may be a read error. V gene TRBV7-7 combines with J gene TRBJ2-3; TRBD2 matches 12 bases. There are 16 residues in the CDR3. Germline CDR1 is SSHAT and CDR2 is FNYEAQ (reference sequence). In nucleotides, the CDR3 is TGTGCTAGCAGCCTAAGGACTAGCGGGGTTATAGATACGCAGTATTTT. Residues: CASSLRTSGVIDTQYF.

The chain links TRBV28 to TRBJ1-2, with a possible D match to TRBD1 (5 bases). The germline V and J ends were trimmed by 7 bases and 4 bases, with 13 bases remaining between them. The CDR3 consists of 13 residues. From germline, CDR1 is MDHEN and CDR2 SYDVKM. CDR3 sequence (DNA): TGTGCCAGCACCCTGGGGGGGGTCTATGGCTACACCTTC. Its translation: CASTLGGVYGYTF.

The J gene is TRBJ1-2, the V gene TRBV6-1, with TRBD1 identical over 12 bases. The CDR3 totals 15 residues. Germline V gene data show CDR1 as MNHNS and CDR2 as SASEGT. V was clipped by 5 bases and J by 6 bases; unmatched bases: 7. Here the CDR3 DNA reads TGTGCCAGCAGTTGGACCGGGACAGGGGGCAATGGCTACACCTTC. Translated, it gives CASSWTGTGGNGYTF.

The chain uses TRBV30 and TRBJ1-1; D not resolved. With 0 bases removed from V and 4 bases from J, the gap between germline ends came to 15 bases. The length of the CDR3 is 15 residues. Germline V gives CDR1 GTSNPN, CDR2 SVGIG (reference sequence). CDR3 protein: CAWSVRSLTGTEAFF. As DNA, the CDR3 is TGTGCCTGGAGTGTAAGGTCCCTAACGGGCACTGAAGCTTTCTTT.

The V and J genes are TRBV19 and TRBJ1-4; 8 nucleotides align to TRBD1. The V segment lost 5 bases and the J segment 3 bases; nucleotides outside the gene matches: 5. The CDR3 runs to 15 residues. The germline CDR1 and CDR2 sequences are LNHDA and SQIVND (reference sequence). The CDR3 DNA is TGTGCCAGTAGTTTGGGACAGGTATCTAATGAAAAACTGTTTTTT. Its translation is CASSLGQVSNEKLFF.

This rearrangement joins TRBV18 to TRBJ2-7; the match to TRBD2 covers 7 bases. Trimming removed 8 bases from V and 3 bases from J; junction bases left unmatched: 4. Germline CDR1 reads KGHSH; CDR2 reads LQKENI. The CDR3 has 12 residues. Written as DNA, the CDR3 is TGTGCCAGCACAACGGGGGGCTACGAGCAGTACGTC. Residues: CASTTGGYEQYV.

The chain is built from TRBV6-5 and TRBJ1-1, with D possibly matching TRBD1 (6 bases). This CDR3 is built from 13 residues. CDR1 is MNHEY and CDR2 is SVGAGI in the germline V gene. Trimming removed 2 bases from V and 10 bases from J, with 14 bases in between. The DNA for the CDR3 is TGTGCCAGCAGTTACGGTGAACAGGGAAGAGCTTTCTTT. Amino acids: CASSYGEQGRAFF.

The chain uses TRBV2 and TRBJ2-3, with TRBD1 matching over 9 bases. The V segment lost 9 bases and the J segment 0 bases; nucleotides outside the gene matches: 7. The CDR3 consists of 15 residues. Germline loops: CDR1 SNHLY, CDR2 FYNNEI. Here the CDR3 DNA reads TGTGCCAGGATCACCGGGACAGGGAGCACAGATACGCAGTATTTT. Translation: CARITGTGSTDTQYF. The whole variable domain, filled in from reference TRBV2 and TRBJ2-3, reads EPEVTQTPSHQVTQMGQEVILRCVPISNHLYFYWYRQILGQKVEFLVSFYNNEISEKSEIFDDQFSVERPDGSNFTLKIRSTKLEDSAMYFCARITGTGSTDTQYFGPGTRLTVL.

The V call is TRBV19, the J call TRBJ2-1, with a tentative D call TRBD2 (6 bases). CDR1 and CDR2 (germline): LNHDA, SQIVND (reference sequence). Trimming pared 10 bases from V and 6 bases from J, leaving 19 bases between. The CDR3 is 14 amino acids. Here the CDR3 DNA reads TGTGCCACCAATTGGGGGGAATTAGGCAATGAGCAGTTCTTC. It specifies CATNWGELGNEQFF.

V and J are TRBV7-6 and TRBJ2-5; unclear D gene. Trimming pared 1 base from V and 4 bases from J, leaving 13 bases between. Germline CDR1 and CDR2: SGHVS and FNYEAQ. This CDR3 has 15 residues. CDR3 coding DNA: TGTGCCAGCAGCTTAGGGGCCTCCCCAGGAGAGACCCAGTACTTC. The encoded protein is CASSLGASPGETQYF.

The V and J genes are TRBV7-9 and TRBJ1-2, with 9 bases aligning to TRBD1. With 5 bases clipped from V and 9 bases from J, the junction kept 10 bases outside the gene matches. The CDR3 has 14 amino acids. Per germline, CDR1 SEHNR and CDR2 FQNEAQ (reference sequence). CDR3 in amino acids: CASSTYPGQGRYTF. CDR3 bases: TGTGCCAGCAGCACCTATCCGGGACAGGGACGCTACACCTTC.

This clone showed up just a few times. The chain uses TRBV6-1 and TRBJ2-7, with a tentative D call TRBD1 (5 bases). V lost 3 bases to trimming and J lost 3 bases, with 6 bases between them. There are 12 residues in the CDR3. Per the germline V gene, CDR1 is MNHNS and CDR2 is SASEGT. The DNA of the CDR3 is TGTGCCAGCAGTGACAGGGTCTACGAGCAGTACGTC. It translates to CASSDRVYEQYV.

The V call is TRBV2, the J call TRBJ1-2; 11 positions match TRBD1. CDR1 is SNHLY and CDR2 is FYNNEI in the germline V gene. V dropped 6 bases and J dropped 8; count of bases not matched to a gene: 2. This CDR3 has 12 residues. This CDR3 is CASRGTGGGYTF. CDR3 bases: TGTGCCAGCAGGGGGACAGGGGGAGGCTACACCTTC. Full variable domain (rest looked up from reference TRBV2 and TRBJ1-2): EPEVTQTPSHQVTQMGQEVILRCVPISNHLYFYWYRQILGQKVEFLVSFYNNEISEKSEIFDDQFSVERPDGSNFTLKIRSTKLEDSAMYFCASRGTGGGYTFGSGTRLTVV.

V usage is TRBV5-6 and J usage is TRBJ1-3; D may be TRBD1 (5 bases). Germline CDR1 is SGHDT and CDR2 is YYEEEE. This CDR3 is 14 amino acids long. V lost 6 bases to trimming and J lost 3 bases, with 13 bases between them. CDR3: CASTRRGGGNTIYF. As DNA, the CDR3 is TGTGCCAGCACCCGCCGGGGGGGTGGAAACACCATATATTTT.

This chain uses TRBV27 with TRBJ1-3; D gene uncertain. The germline V and J ends were trimmed by 3 bases and 0 bases, with 9 bases remaining between them. CDR3 length equals 15 residues. Germline CDR1 MNHEY, CDR2 SMNVEV (reference sequence). The DNA of the CDR3 is TGTGCCAGCAGTTTCCGTGGGAGCTCTGGAAACACCATATATTTT. Protein: CASSFRGSSGNTIYF.

The chain couples TRBV10-3 to TRBJ2-1, with TRBD1 identical over 10 bases. This CDR3 is built from 16 residues. Trimming took 4 bases from V and 8 from J; bases not matched to a gene: 11. Germline values: CDR1 ENHRY, CDR2 SYGVKD. As DNA, the CDR3 is TGTGCCATCAGTGCGGGACAGGGGAGGGCCAACGATGAGCAGTTCTTC. This sequence encodes CAISAGQGRANDEQFF.

The rearrangement joins TRBV27 to TRBJ1-5; 8 nucleotides agree with TRBD1. V was pared by 6 bases and J by 2 bases, with 6 bases of the junction left unmatched. Germline V CDR1 and CDR2: MNHEY, SMNVEV (reference sequence). This CDR3 has 15 amino acids. The CDR3 here is CASRARGRGNQPQHF. The CDR3, as DNA: TGTGCCAGCAGGGCCAGGGGGCGAGGCAATCAGCCCCAGCATTTT.